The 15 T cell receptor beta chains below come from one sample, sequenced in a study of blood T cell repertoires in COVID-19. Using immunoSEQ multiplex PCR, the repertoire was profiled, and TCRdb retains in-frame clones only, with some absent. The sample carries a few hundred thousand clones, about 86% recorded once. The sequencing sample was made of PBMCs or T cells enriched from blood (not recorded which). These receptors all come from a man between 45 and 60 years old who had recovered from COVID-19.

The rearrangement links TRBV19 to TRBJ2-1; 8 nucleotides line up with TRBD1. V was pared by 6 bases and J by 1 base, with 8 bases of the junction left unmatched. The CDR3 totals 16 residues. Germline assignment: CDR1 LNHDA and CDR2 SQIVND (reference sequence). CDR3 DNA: TGTGCCAGTAGACGGGACCGACAGGGGTCCTACAATGAGCAGTTCTTC. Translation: CASRRDRQGSYNEQFF.

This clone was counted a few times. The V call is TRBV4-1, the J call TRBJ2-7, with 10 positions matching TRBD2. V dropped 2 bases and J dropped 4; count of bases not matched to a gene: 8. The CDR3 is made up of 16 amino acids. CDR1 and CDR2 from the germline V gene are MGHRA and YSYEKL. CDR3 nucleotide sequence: TGCGCCAGCAGCCAAACATTAGCGGGGGGCCTATACGAGCAGTACTTC. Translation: CASSQTLAGGLYEQYF.

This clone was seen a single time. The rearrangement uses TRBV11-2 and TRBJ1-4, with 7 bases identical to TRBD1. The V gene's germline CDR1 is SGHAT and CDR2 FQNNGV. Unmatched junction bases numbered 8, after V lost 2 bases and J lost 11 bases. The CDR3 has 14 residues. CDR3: CASSLLEGAGKLFF. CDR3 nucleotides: TGTGCCAGCAGCTTACTCGAGGGGGCGGGTAAACTGTTTTTT.

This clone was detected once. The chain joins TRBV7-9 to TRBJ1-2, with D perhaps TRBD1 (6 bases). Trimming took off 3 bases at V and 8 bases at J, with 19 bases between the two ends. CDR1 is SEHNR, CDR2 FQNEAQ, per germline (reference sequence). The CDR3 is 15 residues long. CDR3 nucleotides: TGTGCCAGCAGCTTTGCCCGGGGGGCGAAGTTCGGCTACACCTTC. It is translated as CASSFARGAKFGYTF.

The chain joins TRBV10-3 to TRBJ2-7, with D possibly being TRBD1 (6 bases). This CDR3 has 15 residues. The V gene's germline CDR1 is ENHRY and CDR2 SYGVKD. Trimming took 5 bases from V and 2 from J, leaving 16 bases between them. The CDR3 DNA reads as TGTGCCATCAGTCCTGAGGGGGAGCAGGCCTACGAGCAGTACTTC. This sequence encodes CAISPEGEQAYEQYF.

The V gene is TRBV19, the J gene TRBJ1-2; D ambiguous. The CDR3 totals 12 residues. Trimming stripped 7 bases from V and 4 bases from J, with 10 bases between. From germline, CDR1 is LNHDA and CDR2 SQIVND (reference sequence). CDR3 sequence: CASTSHPYGYTF. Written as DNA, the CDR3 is TGTGCCAGTACCTCACACCCCTATGGCTACACCTTC.

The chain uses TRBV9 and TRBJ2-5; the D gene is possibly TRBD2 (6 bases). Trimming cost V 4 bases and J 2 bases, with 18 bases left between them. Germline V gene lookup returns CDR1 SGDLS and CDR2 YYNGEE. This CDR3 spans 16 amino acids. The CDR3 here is CASSRTPRAGQETQYF. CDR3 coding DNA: TGTGCCAGCAGCCGGACCCCCCGGGCGGGACAAGAGACCCAGTACTTC.

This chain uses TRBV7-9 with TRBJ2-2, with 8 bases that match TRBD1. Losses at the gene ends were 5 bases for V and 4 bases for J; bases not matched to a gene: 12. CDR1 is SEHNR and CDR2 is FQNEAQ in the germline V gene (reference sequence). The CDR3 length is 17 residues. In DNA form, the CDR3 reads TGTGCCAGCAGCCACGATCCCGGGACAGGTATCACCGGGGAGCTGTTTTTT. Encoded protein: CASSHDPGTGITGELFF.

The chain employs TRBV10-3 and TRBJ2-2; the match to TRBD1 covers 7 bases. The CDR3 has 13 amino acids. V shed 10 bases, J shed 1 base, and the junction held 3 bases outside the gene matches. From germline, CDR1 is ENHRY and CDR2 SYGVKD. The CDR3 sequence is CATRTGNTGELFF. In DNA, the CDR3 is TGTGCCACTCGGACAGGGAACACCGGGGAGCTGTTTTTT.

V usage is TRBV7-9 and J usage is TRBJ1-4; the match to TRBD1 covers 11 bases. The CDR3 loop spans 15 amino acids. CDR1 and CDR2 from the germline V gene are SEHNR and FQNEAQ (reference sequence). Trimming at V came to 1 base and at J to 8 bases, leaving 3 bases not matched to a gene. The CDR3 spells CASSLGTGGREKLFF. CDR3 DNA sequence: TGTGCCAGCAGCTTAGGGACAGGGGGCAGAGAAAAACTGTTTTTT. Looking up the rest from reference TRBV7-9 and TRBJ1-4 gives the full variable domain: DTGVSQNPRHKITKRGQNVTFRCDPISEHNRLYWYRQTLGQGPEFLTYFQNEAQLEKSRLLSDRFSAERPKGSFSTLEIQRTEQGDSAMYLCASSLGTGGREKLFFGSGTQLSVL.

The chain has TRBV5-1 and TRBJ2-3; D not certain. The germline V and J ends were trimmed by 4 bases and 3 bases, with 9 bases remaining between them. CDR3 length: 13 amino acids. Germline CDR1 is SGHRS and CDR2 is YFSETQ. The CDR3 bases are TGCGCCAGCAGCGCGACTGTAACAGATACGCAGTATTTT. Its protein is CASSATVTDTQYF.

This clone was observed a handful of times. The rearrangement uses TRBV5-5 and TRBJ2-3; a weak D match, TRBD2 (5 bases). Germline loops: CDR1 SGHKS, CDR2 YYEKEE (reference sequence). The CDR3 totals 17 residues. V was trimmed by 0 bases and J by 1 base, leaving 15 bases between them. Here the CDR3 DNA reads TGTGCCAGCAGCTTGGGATTACTAGAATGGGGCACAGATACGCAGTATTTT. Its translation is CASSLGLLEWGTDTQYF.

The CDR3 nucleotides read TGTGCCACCACCAGGGAGAGTTCCTATAATTCACCCCTCCACTTT. The encoded protein is CATTRESSYNSPLHF. The chain has TRBV15 and TRBJ1-6; D is possibly TRBD1 (5 bases). Germline values: CDR1 LNHNV, CDR2 YYDKDF (reference sequence). The CDR3 contains 15 residues. Trimming shortened V by 7 bases and J by 1 base, and 11 bases separated the two germline ends.

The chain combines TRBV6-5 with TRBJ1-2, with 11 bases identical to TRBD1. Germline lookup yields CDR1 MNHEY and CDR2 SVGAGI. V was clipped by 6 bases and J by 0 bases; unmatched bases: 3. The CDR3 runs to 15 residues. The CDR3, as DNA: TGTGCCAGCAGCCGGGACAGGGGGGCTAACTATGGCTACACCTTC. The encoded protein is CASSRDRGANYGYTF.

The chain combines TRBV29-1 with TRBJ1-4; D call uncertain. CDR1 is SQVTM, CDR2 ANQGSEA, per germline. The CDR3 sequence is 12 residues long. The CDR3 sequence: CPDGRVNEKLFF. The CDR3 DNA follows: TGCCCGGACGGGAGGGTTAATGAAAAACTGTTTTTT.